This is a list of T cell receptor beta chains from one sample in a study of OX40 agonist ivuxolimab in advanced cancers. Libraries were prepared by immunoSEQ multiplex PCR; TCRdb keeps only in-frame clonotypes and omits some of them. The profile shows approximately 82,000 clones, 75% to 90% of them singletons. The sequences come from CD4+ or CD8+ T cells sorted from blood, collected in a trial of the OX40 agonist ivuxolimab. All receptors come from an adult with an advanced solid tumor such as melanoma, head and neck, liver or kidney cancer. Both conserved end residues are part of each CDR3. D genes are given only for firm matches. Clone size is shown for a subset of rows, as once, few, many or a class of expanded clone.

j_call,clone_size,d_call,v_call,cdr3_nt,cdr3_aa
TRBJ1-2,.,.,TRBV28,TGTGCCAGCAGTTTAGATGGCAGACTCTATGGCTACACCTTC,CASSLDGRLYGYTF
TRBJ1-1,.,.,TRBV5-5,TGTGCCAGCAGCCTATTGGCCCGAAACGGGGAAGCTTTCTTT,CASSLLARNGEAFF
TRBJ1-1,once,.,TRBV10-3,TGTGCCATCAGTGAGTCAGGGGGGTTGAACACTGAAGCTTTCTTT,CAISESGGLNTEAFF
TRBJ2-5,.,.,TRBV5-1,TGCGCCAGCAGCTTGTTGAGATTCGAAGAGACCCAGTACTTC,CASSLLRFEETQYF
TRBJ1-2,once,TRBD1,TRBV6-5,TGTGCCAGCAGCTCTACCGGACAGGCCTATGGCTACACCTTC,CASSSTGQAYGYTF
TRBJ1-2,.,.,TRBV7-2,TGTGCCAGCAGCTTACCCATAAGGGGCTATGGCTACACCTTC,CASSLPIRGYGYTF
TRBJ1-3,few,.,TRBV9,TGTGCCAGCAGCGTAGGGGACTATGGAAACACCATATATTTT,CASSVGDYGNTIYF
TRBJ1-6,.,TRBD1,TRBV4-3,TGCGCCAGCAGCCGAGACAGGGGGGATAATTCACCCCTCCACTTT,CASSRDRGDNSPLHF
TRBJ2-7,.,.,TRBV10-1,TGCGCCAGCAGTGAGTCCGGGACCTACGAGCAGTACTTC,CASSESGTYEQYF
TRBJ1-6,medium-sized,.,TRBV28,TGTGCCAGCAGTCGGAAATCGGGGAATAATTCACCCCTCCACTTT,CASSRKSGNNSPLHF
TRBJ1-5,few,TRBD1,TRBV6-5,TGTGCCAGCAGCAGGGACAGCAATCGGCCCCAGCATTTT,CASSRDSNRPQHF
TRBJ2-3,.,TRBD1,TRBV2,TGTGCCAGCAGAAACAGGGGGCCGCGGTTGGATACGCAGTATTTT,CASRNRGPRLDTQYF
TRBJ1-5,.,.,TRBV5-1,TGCGCCAGCAGCTTGGGAGGGGAATCTCAGCCCCAGCATTTT,CASSLGGESQPQHF